This T cell receptor (beta chain) was identified during a study of shared clonotypes between healthy human individuals. About the study: Each donor's CD4 naive and CD4 memory cells filled three plates apiece, CD8 naive two, and CD8 memory one. Study-level results: Shared clonotypes: approximately 4.5% naive CD4, approximately 3.4% naive CD8, 2% to 2.5% memory CD4, under 0.45% memory CD8. Generation probability values for non-shared clonotypes were lower than those for clonotypes shared by all four donors.

Generated by immunoSEQ multiplex PCR, the TCRdb table keeps only in-frame clones and is missing some. The sample records approximately 720,000 clones, 90% to 95% being singletons. Germline V gene lookup returns CDR1 MGHRA and CDR2 YSYEKL. Trimming removed 8 bases from V and 6 bases from J, with 14 bases in between. CDR3 length: 12 amino acids. A note on this clone: Its target is not known.

It was CD45RO-negative cells, positively selected for CCR7, that made up naive CD8 cells, with terminally differentiated effector memory CD45RA+ cells excluded. The receptor's source is a man aged 25 to 40 in good health. Sequenced: naive CD8+ T cells sorted from blood. The chain couples TRBV4-1 to TRBJ2-7; D perhaps matches TRBD1 (5 bases). CDR3 loop: CASATPQGEQYF. DNA of the CDR3: TGCGCCAGCGCGACGCCCCAGGGCGAGCAGTACTTC.